The TCR beta chain described here comes from a study of blood T cells in healthy people across ages. Study-wide results and caveats: Higher naive T cell percentage went strongly together with higher TCR beta diversity.

This clonotype was detected a few times. Its antigen remains unidentified. The J segment lost 3 bases and the V segment lost 0 bases, leaving 6 bases of the junction unmatched. Germline V CDR1 and CDR2: SQVTM, ANQGSEA. This CDR3 spans 16 amino acids. A second PCR of 7 to 11 cycles used a sample-barcoded 5' primer and a J-beta primer mix. All samples gave at least 2.5 million CDR3-containing paired-end reads. One entry per CDR3 protein, called by TCRdb with MiXCR from the 5' RACE reads. The data show about 1.5 million distinct CDR3 sequences, with 35% to 45% seen just once and over 3.5% held by the top ten.

The chain has TRBV29-1 and TRBJ1-2; TRBD1 agrees at 11 bases. Sequencing was done on a sample of blood. The source of this sequence is a woman aged 18-29 years in good health. This CDR3 reads CSVEESRGQGDYGYTF. The CDR3 DNA follows: TGCAGCGTTGAAGAAAGCAGGGGACAGGGGGACTATGGCTACACCTTC.